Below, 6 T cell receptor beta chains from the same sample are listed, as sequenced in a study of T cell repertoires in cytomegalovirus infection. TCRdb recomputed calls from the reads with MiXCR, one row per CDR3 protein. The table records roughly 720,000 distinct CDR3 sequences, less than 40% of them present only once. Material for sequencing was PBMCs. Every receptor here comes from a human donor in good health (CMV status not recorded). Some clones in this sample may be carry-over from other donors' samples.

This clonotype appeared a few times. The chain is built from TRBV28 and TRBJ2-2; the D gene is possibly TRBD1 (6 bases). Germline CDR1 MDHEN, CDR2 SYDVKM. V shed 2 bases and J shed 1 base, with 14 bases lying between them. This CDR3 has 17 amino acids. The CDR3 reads CASSLIIGTMNTGELFF. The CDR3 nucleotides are TGTGCCAGCAGTTTAATCATCGGGACAATGAACACCGGGGAGCTGTTTTTT.

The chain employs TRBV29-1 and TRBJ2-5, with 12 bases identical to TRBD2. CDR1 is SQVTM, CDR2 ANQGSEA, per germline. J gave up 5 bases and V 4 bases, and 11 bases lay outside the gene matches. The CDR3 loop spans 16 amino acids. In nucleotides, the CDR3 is TGCAGCGTTGGACTAGCGGGAGTCATCCTGCGGGAGACCCAGTACTTC. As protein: CSVGLAGVILRETQYF.

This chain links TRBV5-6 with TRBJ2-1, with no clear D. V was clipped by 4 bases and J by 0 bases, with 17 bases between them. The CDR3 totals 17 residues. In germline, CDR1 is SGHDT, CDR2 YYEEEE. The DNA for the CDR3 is TGTGCCAGCAGCACCCGGTGGGGTAGTGCCTCCTACAATGAGCAGTTCTTC. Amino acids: CASSTRWGSASYNEQFF.

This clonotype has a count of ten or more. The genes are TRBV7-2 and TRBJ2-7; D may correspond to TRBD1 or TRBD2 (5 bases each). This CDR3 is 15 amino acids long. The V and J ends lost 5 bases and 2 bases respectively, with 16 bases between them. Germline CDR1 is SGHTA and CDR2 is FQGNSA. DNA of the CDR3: TGTGCCAGCAGCCACACCGGGACCATGGCCTACGAGCAGTACTTC. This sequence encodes CASSHTGTMAYEQYF.

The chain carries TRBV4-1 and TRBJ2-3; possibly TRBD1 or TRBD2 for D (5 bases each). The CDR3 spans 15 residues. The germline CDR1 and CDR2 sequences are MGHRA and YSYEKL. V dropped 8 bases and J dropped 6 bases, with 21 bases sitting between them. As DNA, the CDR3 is TGCGCCAGCCAAGCCAAGGGAAAATGGGGGGATACGCAGTATTTT. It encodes CASQAKGKWGDTQYF.

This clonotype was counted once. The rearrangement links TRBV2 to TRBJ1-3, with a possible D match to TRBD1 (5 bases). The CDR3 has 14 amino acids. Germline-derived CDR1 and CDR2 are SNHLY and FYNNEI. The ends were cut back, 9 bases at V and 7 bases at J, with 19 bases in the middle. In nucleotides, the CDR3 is TGTGCCAGGGAGAAGAAGGGGAACAGGAACACCATATATTTT. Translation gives CAREKKGNRNTIYF.